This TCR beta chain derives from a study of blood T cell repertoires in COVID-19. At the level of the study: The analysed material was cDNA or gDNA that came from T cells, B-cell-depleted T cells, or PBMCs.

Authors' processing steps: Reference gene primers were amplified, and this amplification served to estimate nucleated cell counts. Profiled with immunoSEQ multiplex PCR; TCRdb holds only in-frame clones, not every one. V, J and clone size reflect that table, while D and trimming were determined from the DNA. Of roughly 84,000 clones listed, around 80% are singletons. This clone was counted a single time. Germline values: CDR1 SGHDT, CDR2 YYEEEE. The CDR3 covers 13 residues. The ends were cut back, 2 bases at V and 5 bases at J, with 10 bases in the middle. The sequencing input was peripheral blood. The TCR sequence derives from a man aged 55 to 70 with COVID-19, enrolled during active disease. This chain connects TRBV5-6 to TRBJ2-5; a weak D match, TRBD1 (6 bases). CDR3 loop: CASSFIQGETQYF. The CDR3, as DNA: TGTGCCAGCAGCTTCATTCAGGGGGAGACCCAGTACTTC.